This TCR beta chain was documented in a study of blood T cell repertoires in COVID-19. On the study more broadly: COVID-19 samples from acute and convalescent phases originated in the United States, Italy and Spain.

Trimming took 4 bases from V and 8 from J; bases not matched to a gene: 5. The germline CDR1 and CDR2 sequences are LNHDA and SQIVND (reference sequence). The CDR3 loop spans 15 amino acids. Original methodology: Counts of nucleated cells, estimated from reference gene primer amplification, were obtained. Only in-frame clones appear in the TCRdb table, and some are missing; sequencing was by immunoSEQ multiplex PCR. V and J calls plus clone size are reproduced from that table; the DNA served to infer D and trimming. The data hold about 180,000 clones, with over 75% observed a single time. The source material was peripheral blood. The rearrangement joins TRBV19 to TRBJ1-4; the match to TRBD1 covers 12 bases. The clonotype originates from a man in his 70s with active or convalescent COVID-19. The CDR3 DNA follows: TGTGCCAGTAGTACTCGGGGGACAGGGGGCGAAAAACTGTTTTTT. This codes for CASSTRGTGGEKLFF.